Each of the 8 T cell receptor beta chains below was sequenced from the same sample in a study of blood T cell repertoires in COVID-19. Sequenced by immunoSEQ multiplex PCR; TCRdb stores in-frame clones only, minus some. The table records some 150,000 clones, over 75% of them present only once. The sequencing sample was made of PBMCs or T cells enriched from blood (not recorded which). The receptors were gathered from a woman in her twenties or thirties with acute COVID-19.

The chain combines TRBV5-1 with TRBJ2-7, with 8 bases identical to TRBD2. V dropped 0 bases and J dropped 2; count of bases not matched to a gene: 4. The CDR3 covers 15 residues. The germline gives CDR1 SGHRS, CDR2 YFSETQ. The CDR3 sequence: CASSLGAGGPYEQYF. The CDR3 coding sequence is TGCGCCAGCAGCTTGGGGGCGGGAGGACCCTACGAGCAGTACTTC.

The genes are TRBV2 and TRBJ1-5, with 9 nucleotides matching TRBD1. V lost 11 bases, J lost 3 bases, and 8 bases stayed unmatched. This CDR3 comprises 14 residues. The germline gives CDR1 SNHLY, CDR2 FYNNEI. The CDR3 here is CASQGALPNQPQHF. For the CDR3, the DNA is TGTGCCTCACAGGGGGCGCTTCCCAATCAGCCCCAGCATTTT. The full variable domain, in which reference TRBV2 and TRBJ1-5 provide the parts outside the CDR3, is EPEVTQTPSHQVTQMGQEVILRCVPISNHLYFYWYRQILGQKVEFLVSFYNNEISEKSEIFDDQFSVERPDGSNFTLKIRSTKLEDSAMYFCASQGALPNQPQHFGDGTRLSIL.

The chain carries TRBV10-1 and TRBJ2-7; maybe TRBD2 (6 bases). CDR3 length: 15 amino acids. The germline V gene has CDR1 WNHNN and CDR2 SYGVQD (reference sequence). V gave up 3 bases and J gave up 5 bases, with 17 bases separating them. The CDR3 reads CASSDLGFGGDEQYF. The DNA of the CDR3 is TGCGCCAGCAGTGATCTAGGGTTCGGAGGGGACGAGCAGTACTTC.

The V call is TRBV27, the J call TRBJ1-5; D unclear. Germline loops: CDR1 MNHEY, CDR2 SMNVEV (reference sequence). The V end lost 3 bases, the J end lost 4 bases, and 4 bases lay between the germline ends. CDR3 size: 12 residues. CDR3 region: CASSFQNQPQHF. DNA of the CDR3: TGTGCCAGCAGTTTCCAAAATCAGCCCCAGCATTTT.

The chain joins TRBV18 to TRBJ1-4; the match to TRBD1 covers 10 bases. Germline values: CDR1 KGHSH, CDR2 LQKENI. Germline trimming cut 4 bases from V and 2 bases from J; bases unmatched to any gene: 1. The CDR3 runs 15 residues. CDR3 protein: CASSLTGGTNEKLFF. The CDR3 region has the DNA TGTGCCAGCTCACTGACAGGGGGCACTAATGAAAAACTGTTTTTT. The full variable domain, its missing parts supplied by reference TRBV18 and TRBJ1-4, is NAGVMQNPRHLVRRRGQEARLRCSPMKGHSHVYWYRQLPEEGLKFMVYLQKENIIDESGMPKERFSAEFPKEGPSILRIQQVVRGDSAAYFCASSLTGGTNEKLFFGSGTQLSVL.

The J gene is TRBJ2-4, the V gene TRBV13; D gene unclear. The CDR3 totals 14 residues. V lost 5 bases and J 2 bases, leaving 10 bases between the germline ends. Germline V gene lookup returns CDR1 PRHDT and CDR2 FYEKMQ (reference sequence). The chain's CDR3 is CASSLSVTKNIQYF. Here the CDR3 DNA reads TGTGCCAGCAGCCTAAGCGTTACCAAAAACATTCAGTACTTC. The entire variable domain, with the rest obtained from reference TRBV13 and TRBJ2-4, is as follows: AAGVIQSPRHLIKEKRETATLKCYPIPRHDTVYWYQQGPGQDPQFLISFYEKMQSDKGSIPDRFSAQQFSDYHSELNMSSLELGDSALYFCASSLSVTKNIQYFGAGTRLSVL.

This clone has a handful of counts. The CDR3 reads CASSLRDSYGYTF. CDR3 bases: TGTGCCAGCAGTCTCCGGGACAGCTATGGCTACACCTTC. The chain employs TRBV27 and TRBJ1-2; 7 nucleotides line up with TRBD1. The CDR3 spans 13 residues. V shed 5 bases, J shed 4 bases, and the junction held 4 bases outside the gene matches. Germline V gene data show CDR1 as MNHEY and CDR2 as SMNVEV (reference sequence).

This chain links TRBV2 with TRBJ2-3; 9 bases agree with TRBD2. The CDR3 length is 14 residues. V shed 7 bases and J 6 bases; nucleotides not matched to a gene: 8. Germline CDR1 is SNHLY and CDR2 is FYNNEI. The CDR3 sequence is CASNSGSGADTQYF. CDR3 bases: TGTGCCAGCAATAGCGGGAGTGGGGCGGATACGCAGTATTTT.